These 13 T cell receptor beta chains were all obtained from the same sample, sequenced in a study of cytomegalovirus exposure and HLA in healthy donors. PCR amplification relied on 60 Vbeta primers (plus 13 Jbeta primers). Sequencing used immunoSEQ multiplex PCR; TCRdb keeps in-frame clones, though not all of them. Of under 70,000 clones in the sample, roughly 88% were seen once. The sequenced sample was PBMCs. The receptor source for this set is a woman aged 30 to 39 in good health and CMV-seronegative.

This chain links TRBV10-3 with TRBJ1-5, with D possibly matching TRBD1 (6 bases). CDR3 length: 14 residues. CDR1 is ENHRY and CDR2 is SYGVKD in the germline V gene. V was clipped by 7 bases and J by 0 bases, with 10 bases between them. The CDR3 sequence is CAINRDNSNQPQHF. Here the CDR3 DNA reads TGTGCCATCAATAGGGACAATAGCAATCAGCCCCAGCATTTT.

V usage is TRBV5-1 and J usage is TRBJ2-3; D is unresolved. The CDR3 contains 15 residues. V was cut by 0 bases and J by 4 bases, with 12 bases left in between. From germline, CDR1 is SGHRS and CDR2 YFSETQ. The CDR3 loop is CASSLGPVAADTQYF. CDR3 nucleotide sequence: TGCGCCAGCAGCTTGGGTCCCGTCGCAGCAGATACGCAGTATTTT.

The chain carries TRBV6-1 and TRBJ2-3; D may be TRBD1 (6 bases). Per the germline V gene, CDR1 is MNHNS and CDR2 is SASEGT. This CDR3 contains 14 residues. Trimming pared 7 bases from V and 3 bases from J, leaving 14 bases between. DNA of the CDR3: TGTGCCAGCACTGAGGGCCAGGGGACAGATACGCAGTATTTT. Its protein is CASTEGQGTDTQYF.

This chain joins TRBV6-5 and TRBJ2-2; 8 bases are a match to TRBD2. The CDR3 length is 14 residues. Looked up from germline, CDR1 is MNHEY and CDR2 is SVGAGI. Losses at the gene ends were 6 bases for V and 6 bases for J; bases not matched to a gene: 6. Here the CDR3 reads CASRGTRVPGELFF. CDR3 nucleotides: TGTGCCAGCAGGGGGACTAGGGTTCCCGGGGAGCTGTTTTTT.

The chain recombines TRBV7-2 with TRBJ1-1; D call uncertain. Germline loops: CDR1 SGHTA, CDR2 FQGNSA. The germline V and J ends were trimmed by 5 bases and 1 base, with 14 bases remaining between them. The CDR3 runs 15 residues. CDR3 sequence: CASSPRPAPNTEAFF. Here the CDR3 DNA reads TGTGCCAGCAGCCCAAGGCCAGCGCCGAACACTGAAGCTTTCTTT.

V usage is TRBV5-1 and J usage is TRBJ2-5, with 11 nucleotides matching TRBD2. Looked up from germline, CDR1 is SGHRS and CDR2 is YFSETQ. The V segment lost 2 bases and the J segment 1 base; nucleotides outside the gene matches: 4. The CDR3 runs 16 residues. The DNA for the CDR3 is TGCGCCAGCAGCTTCGGGACTAGCGGAGCCCAAGAGACCCAGTACTTC. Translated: CASSFGTSGAQETQYF.

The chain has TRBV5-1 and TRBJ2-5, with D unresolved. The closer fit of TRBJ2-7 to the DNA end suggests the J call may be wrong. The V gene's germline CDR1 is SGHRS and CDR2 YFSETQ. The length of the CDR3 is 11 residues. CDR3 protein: CASSASYEQYF. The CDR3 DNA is TGCGCCAGCAGCGCCTCCTACGAGCAGTACTTC.

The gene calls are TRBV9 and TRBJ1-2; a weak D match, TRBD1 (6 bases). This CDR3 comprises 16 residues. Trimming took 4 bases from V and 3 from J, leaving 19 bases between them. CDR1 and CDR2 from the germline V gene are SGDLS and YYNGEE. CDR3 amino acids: CASSLSTGRVDYGYTF. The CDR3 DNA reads TGTGCCAGCAGCCTTAGTACAGGGAGGGTAGACTATGGCTACACCTTC. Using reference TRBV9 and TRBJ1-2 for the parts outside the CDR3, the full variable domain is DSGVTQTPKHLITATGQRVTLRCSPRSGDLSVYWYQQSLDQGLQFLIQYYNGEERAKGNILERFSAQQFPDLHSELNLSSLELGDSALYFCASSLSTGRVDYGYTFGSGTRLTVV.

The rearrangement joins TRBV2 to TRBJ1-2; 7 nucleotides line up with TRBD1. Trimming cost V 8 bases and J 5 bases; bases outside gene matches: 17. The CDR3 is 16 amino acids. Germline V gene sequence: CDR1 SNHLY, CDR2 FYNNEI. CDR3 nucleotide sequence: TGTGCCAGCGCCAGGAGTAGGGGGCGCGAAAATTATGGCTACACCTTC. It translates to CASARSRGRENYGYTF.

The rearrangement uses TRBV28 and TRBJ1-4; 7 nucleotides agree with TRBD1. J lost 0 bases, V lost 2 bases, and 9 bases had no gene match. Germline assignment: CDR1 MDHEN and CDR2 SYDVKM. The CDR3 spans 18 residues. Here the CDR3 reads CASSLLPGQRPTNEKLFF. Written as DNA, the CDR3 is TGTGCCAGCAGTTTACTCCCGGGACAGCGGCCAACTAATGAAAAACTGTTTTTT.

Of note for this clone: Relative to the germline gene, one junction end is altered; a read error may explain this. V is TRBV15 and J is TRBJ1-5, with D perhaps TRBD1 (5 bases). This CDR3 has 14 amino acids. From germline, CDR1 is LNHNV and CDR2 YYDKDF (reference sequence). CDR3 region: CATSSQGSNQPHHF. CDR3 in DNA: TGTGCCACCAGCAGCCAGGGTAGCAATCAGCCCCACCATTTT.

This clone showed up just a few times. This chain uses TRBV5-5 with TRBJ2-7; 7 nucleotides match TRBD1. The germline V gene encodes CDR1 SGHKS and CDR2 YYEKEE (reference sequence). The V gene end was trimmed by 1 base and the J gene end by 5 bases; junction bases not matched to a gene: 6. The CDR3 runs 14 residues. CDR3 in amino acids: CASSLIGQGDEQYF. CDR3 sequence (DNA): TGTGCCAGCAGCTTGATTGGGCAGGGGGACGAGCAGTACTTC.

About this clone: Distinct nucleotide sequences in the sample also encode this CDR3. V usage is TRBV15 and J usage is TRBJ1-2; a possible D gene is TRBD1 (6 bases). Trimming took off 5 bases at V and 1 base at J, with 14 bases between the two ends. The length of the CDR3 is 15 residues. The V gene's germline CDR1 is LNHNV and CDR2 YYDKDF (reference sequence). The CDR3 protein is CATSPDRSFNYGYTF. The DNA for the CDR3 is TGTGCCACCAGCCCCGACAGGTCCTTTAACTATGGCTACACCTTC.